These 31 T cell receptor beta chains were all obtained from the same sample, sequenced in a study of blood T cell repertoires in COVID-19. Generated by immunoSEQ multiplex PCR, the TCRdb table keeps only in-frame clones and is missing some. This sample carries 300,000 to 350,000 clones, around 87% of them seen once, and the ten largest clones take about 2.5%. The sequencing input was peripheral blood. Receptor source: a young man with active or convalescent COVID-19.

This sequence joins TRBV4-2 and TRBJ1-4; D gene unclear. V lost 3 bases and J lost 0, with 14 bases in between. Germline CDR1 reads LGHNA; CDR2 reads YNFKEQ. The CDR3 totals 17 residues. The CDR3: CASSHPGSLATNEKLFF. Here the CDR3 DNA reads TGTGCCAGCAGCCATCCCGGGTCCCTTGCAACTAATGAAAAACTGTTTTTT.

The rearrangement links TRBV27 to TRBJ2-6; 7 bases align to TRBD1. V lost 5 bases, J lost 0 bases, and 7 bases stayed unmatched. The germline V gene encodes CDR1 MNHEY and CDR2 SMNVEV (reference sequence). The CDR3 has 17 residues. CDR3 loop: CASSLTGPTSGANVLTF. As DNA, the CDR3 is TGTGCCAGCAGTCTGACAGGGCCAACCTCTGGGGCCAACGTCCTGACTTTC.

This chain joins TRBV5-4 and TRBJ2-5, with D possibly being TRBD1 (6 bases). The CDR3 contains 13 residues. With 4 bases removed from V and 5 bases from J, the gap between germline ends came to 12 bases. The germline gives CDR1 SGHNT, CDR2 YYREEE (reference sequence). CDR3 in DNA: TGTGCCAGCAGCCCCCCAGGGGTCGAGACCCAGTACTTC. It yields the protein CASSPPGVETQYF.

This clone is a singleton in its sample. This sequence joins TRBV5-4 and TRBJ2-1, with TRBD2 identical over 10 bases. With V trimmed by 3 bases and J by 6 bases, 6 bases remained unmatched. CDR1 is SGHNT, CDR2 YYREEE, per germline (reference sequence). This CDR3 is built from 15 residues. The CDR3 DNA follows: TGTGCCAGCAGCTCCACTAGCGGGAATTTCAATGAGCAGTTCTTC. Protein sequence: CASSSTSGNFNEQFF.

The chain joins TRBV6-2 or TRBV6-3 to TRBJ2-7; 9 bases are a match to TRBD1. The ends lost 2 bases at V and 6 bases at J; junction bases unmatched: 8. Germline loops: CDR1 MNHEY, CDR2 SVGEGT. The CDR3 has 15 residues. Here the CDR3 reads CASSYPGQGFIEQYF. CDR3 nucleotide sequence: TGTGCCAGCAGTTACCCAGGACAGGGGTTCATCGAGCAGTACTTC.

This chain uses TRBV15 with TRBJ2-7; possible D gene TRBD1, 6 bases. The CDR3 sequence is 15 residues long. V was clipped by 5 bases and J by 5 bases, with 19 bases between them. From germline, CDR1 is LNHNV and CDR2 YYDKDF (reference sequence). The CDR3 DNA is TGTGCCACCAGCTCCGAATACAGGGTTCAGCACGAGCAGTACTTC. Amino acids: CATSSEYRVQHEQYF.

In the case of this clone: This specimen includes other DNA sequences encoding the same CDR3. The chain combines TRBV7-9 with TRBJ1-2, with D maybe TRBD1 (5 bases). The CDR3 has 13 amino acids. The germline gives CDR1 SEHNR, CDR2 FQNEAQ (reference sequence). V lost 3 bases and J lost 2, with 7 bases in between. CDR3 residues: CASSFQGNYGYTF. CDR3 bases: TGTGCCAGCAGCTTCCAGGGCAACTATGGCTACACCTTC.

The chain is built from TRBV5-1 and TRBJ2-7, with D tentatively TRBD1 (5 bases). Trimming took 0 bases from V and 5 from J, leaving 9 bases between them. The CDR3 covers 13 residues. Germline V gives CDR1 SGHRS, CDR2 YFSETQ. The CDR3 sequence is CASSLGGLNEQYF. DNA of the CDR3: TGCGCCAGCAGCTTGGGGGGCCTGAACGAGCAGTACTTC.

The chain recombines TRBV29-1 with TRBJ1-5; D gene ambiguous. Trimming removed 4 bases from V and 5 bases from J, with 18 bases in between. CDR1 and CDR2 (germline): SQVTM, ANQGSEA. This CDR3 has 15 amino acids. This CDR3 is CSVAVSGGRDQPQHF. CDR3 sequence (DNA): TGCAGCGTTGCGGTCAGTGGTGGGAGGGATCAGCCCCAGCATTTT.

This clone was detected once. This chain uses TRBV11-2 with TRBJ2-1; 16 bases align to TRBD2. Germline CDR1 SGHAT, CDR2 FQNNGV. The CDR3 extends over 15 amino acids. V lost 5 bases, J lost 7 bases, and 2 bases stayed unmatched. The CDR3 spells CASSLGLAGGNEQFF. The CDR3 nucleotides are TGTGCCAGCAGCCTGGGACTAGCGGGGGGGAATGAGCAGTTCTTC.

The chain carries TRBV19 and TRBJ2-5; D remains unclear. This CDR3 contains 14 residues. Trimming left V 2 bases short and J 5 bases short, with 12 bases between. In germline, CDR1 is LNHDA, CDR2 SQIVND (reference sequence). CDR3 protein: CASSIILSAETQYF. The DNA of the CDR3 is TGTGCCAGTAGTATAATCCTGTCTGCGGAGACCCAGTACTTC.

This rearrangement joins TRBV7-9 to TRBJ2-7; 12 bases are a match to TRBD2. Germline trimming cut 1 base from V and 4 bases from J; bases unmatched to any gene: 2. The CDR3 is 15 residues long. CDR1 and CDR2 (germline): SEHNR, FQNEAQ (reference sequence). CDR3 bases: TGTGCCAGCAGCTTAGGACTAGCGGGGGATTACGAGCAGTACTTC. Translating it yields CASSLGLAGDYEQYF.

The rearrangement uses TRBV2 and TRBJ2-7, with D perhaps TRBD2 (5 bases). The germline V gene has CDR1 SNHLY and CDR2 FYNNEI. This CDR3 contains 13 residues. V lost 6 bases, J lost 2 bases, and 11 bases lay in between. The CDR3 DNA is TGTGCCAGCAGGACAAGCGGCACCTACGAGCAGTACTTC. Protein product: CASRTSGTYEQYF.

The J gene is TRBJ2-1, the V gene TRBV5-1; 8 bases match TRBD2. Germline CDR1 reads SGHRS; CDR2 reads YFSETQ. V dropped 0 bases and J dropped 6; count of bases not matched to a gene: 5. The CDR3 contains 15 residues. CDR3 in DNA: TGCGCCAGCAGCTTGGAGCAGCGGGGGCTCAATGAGCAGTTCTTC. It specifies CASSLEQRGLNEQFF.

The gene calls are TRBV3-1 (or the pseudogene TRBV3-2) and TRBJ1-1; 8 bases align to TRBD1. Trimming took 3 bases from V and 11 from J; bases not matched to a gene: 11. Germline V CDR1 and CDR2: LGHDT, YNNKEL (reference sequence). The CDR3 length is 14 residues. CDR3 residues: CASSQSRSGGRAFF. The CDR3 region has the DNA TGTGCCAGCAGCCAGTCCCGATCAGGGGGCCGCGCTTTCTTT.

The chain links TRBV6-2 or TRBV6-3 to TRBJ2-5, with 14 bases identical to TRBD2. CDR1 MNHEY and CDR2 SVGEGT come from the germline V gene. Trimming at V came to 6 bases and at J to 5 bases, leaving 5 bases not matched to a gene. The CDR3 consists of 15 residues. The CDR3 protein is CASSQTSGGAETQYF. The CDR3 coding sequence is TGTGCCAGCAGCCAGACTAGCGGGGGGGCTGAGACCCAGTACTTC.

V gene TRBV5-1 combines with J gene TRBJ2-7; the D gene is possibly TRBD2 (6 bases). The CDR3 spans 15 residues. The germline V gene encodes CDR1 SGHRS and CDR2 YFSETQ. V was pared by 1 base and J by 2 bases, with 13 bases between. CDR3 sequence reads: CASSLSPVAAYEQYF. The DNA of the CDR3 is TGCGCCAGCAGCTTGAGTCCCGTAGCGGCCTACGAGCAGTACTTC.

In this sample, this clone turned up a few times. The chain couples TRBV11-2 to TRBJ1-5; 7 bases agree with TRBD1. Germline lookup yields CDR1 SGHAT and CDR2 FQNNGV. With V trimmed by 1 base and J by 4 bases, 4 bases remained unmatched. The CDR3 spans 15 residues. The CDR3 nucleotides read TGTGCCAGCAGCTTAGGCCCGGGACAGAATCAGCCCCAGCATTTT. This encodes CASSLGPGQNQPQHF.

The CDR3 spells CASSQGTRSGTEAFF. The CDR3 nucleotides read TGCGCCAGCAGCCAAGGGACAAGAAGTGGAACTGAAGCTTTCTTT. V gene TRBV4-1 combines with J gene TRBJ1-1; D may be TRBD1 (5 bases). Trimming removed 1 base at V and 5 bases at J, with 14 bases between. The CDR3 covers 15 residues. Germline V lookup: CDR1 MGHRA, CDR2 YSYEKL.

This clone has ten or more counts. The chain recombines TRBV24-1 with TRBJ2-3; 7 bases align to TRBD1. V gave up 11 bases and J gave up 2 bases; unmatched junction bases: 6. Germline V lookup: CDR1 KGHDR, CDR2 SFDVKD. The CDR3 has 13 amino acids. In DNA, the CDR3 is TGTGCCAGCGACAGGGAATCCACAGATACGCAGTATTTT. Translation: CASDRESTDTQYF.

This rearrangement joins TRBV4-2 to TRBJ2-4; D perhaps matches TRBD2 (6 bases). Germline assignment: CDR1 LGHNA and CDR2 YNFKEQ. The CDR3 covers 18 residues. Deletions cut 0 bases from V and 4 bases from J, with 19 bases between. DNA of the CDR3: TGTGCCAGCAGCCAAGAAGTAGGGGAGGTCGGGATGAAAAACATTCAGTACTTC. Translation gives CASSQEVGEVGMKNIQYF.

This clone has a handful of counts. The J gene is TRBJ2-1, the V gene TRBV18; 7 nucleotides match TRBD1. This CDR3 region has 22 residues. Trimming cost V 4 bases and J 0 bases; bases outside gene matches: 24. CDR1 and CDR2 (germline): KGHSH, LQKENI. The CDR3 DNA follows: TGTGCCAGCTCACGCCGTAGGACGGCAGGGGGATCGGGCGGTAGCTCCTACAATGAGCAGTTCTTC. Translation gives CASSRRRTAGGSGGSSYNEQFF.

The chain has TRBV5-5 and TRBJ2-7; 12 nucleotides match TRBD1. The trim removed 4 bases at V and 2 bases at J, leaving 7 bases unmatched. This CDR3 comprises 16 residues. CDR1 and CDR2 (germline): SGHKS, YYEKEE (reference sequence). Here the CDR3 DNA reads TGTGCCAGCAGCCCCACCGGGACAGGGGGCCCCTACGAGCAGTACTTC. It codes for CASSPTGTGGPYEQYF.

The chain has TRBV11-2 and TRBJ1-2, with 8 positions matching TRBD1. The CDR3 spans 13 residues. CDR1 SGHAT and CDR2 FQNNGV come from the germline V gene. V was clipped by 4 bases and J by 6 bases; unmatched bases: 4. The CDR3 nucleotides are TGTGCCAGCAGCTCGGACAGGGTTCATGGCTACACCTTC. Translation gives CASSSDRVHGYTF.

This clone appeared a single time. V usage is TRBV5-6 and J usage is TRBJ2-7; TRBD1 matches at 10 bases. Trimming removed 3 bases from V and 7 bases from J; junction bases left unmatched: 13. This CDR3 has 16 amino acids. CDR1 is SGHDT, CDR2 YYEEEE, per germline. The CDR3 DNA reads TGTGCCAGCAGCTCCCCCCGACAGGGGGCGCAGAAGGAGCAGTACTTC. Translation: CASSSPRQGAQKEQYF.

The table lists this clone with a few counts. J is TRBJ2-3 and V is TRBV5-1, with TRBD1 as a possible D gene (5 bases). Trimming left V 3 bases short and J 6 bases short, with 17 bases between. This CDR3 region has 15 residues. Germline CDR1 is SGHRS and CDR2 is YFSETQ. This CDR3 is CASSYYSGAPDTQYF. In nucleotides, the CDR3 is TGCGCCAGCAGCTACTACAGTGGGGCCCCCGATACGCAGTATTTT.

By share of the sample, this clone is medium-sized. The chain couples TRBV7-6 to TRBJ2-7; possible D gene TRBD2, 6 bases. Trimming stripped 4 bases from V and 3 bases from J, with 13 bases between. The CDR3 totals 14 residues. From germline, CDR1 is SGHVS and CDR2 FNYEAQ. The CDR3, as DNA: TGTGCCAGCAGCTCGGTTGGGGGACTCTACGAGCAGTACTTC. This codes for CASSSVGGLYEQYF.

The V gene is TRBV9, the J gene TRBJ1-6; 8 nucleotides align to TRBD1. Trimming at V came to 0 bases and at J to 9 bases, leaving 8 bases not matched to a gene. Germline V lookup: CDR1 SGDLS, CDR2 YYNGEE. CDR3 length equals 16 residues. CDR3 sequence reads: CASSVAARGLGSPLHF. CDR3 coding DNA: TGTGCCAGCAGCGTAGCGGCCAGGGGGCTTGGTTCACCCCTCCACTTT.

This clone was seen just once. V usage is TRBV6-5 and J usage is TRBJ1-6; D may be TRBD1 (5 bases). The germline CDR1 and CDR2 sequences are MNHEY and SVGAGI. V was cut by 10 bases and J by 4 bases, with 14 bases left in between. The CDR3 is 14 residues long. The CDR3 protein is CATRQRTYNSPLHF. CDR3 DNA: TGTGCCACCCGACAGCGAACATATAATTCACCCCTCCACTTT.

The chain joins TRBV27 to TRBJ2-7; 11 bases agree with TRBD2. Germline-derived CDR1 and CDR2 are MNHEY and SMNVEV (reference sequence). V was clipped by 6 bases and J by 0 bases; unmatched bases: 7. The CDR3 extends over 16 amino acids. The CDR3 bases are TGTGCCAGCAGCCCGGGACTAGCGGACCTCTCCTACGAGCAGTACTTC. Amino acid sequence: CASSPGLADLSYEQYF.

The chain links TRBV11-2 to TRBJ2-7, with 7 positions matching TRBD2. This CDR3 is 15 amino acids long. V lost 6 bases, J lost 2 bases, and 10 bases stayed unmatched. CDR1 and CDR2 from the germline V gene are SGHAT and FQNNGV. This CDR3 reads CASRGGYRTPYEQYF. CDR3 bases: TGTGCCAGCAGGGGGGGGTACCGGACTCCCTACGAGCAGTACTTC. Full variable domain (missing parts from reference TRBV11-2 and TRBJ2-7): EAGVAQSPRYKIIEKRQSVAFWCNPISGHATLYWYQQILGQGPKLLIQFQNNGVVDDSQLPKDRFSAERLKGVDSTLKIQPAKLEDSAVYLCASRGGYRTPYEQYFGPGTRLTVT.